The T cell receptor beta chain described here comes from a study of OX40 agonist ivuxolimab in advanced cancers. Profiled with immunoSEQ multiplex PCR; TCRdb holds only in-frame clones, not every one. Of tens of thousands of clones detected, approximately 91% appear once; the ten largest clones hold 18%. The V and J ends lost 1 base and 1 base respectively, with 8 bases between them. Germline V CDR1 and CDR2: MGHRA, YSYEKL. This CDR3 has 15 amino acids. This specimen was CD4+ or CD8+ T cells sorted from blood, taken in a trial of the OX40 agonist ivuxolimab. This chain uses TRBV4-1 with TRBJ1-5; D is unresolved. This TCR was sampled from an adult with an advanced solid tumor such as melanoma, head and neck, liver or kidney cancer. The CDR3 loop reads CASSQGPQSNQPQHF. The DNA of the CDR3 is TGCGCCAGCAGCCAAGGACCCCAAAGCAATCAGCCCCAGCATTTT.